Listed below are T cell receptor beta chains from one sample, sequenced in a study of blood T cell repertoires in COVID-19. Profiling relied on immunoSEQ multiplex PCR, and the TCRdb table lists in-frame clones only, not all of them. The sample consists of roughly 100,000 clones, approximately 90% of them appearing once. Input material: peripheral blood. The receptors here all came from a man aged 50 to 60 in a cohort sampled during active COVID-19. The CDR3 runs from the conserved cysteine through the conserved F or W. Each record gives: clone size, D gene, J gene, V gene, CDR3 DNA, CDR3 protein. The D gene is left open where the match is weak. Expanded clones are given a class, and other clones once, few, many or no size at all.

>once|-|TRBJ2-3|TRBV11-3
TGTGCCAGCAGCTCACTGTTACAGGGCCGCACAGATACGCAGTATTTT
CASSSLLQGRTDTQYF
>-|-|TRBJ2-3|TRBV6-6
TGTGCCAGCAGTTACCCCCAGGGATTCAGCACAGATACGCAGTATTTT
CASSYPQGFSTDTQYF
>few|TRBD1|TRBJ1-5|TRBV5-1
TGCGCCAGCAGCAGGACAGGGACTCAGCCCCAGCATTTT
CASSRTGTQPQHF
>-|-|TRBJ2-2|TRBV13
TGTGCCAGCTCTGAGGGTTCGGTCACCGGGGAGCTGTTTTTT
CASSEGSVTGELFF
>-|TRBD2|TRBJ2-5|TRBV13
TGTGCCAGCAGCTTACGGGAGGCGGGGGGGCCCGGGGAAGAGACCCAGTACTTC
CASSLREAGGPGEETQYF
>few|-|TRBJ1-1|TRBV5-6
TGTGCCAGCAGCTTGGGCCCGCGGAGGGGTCTAATGAACACTGAAGCTTTCTTT
CASSLGPRRGLMNTEAFF
>-|-|TRBJ2-1|TRBV2
TGTGCCAGCAGAGTATCAGGGGCCTCCTACAATGAGCAGTTCTTC
CASRVSGASYNEQFF
>-|TRBD1|TRBJ2-5|TRBV18
TGTGCCAGCTCACCACCGGACAGGTTCGGGGAGACCCAGTACTTC
CASSPPDRFGETQYF
>-|-|TRBJ1-5|TRBV7-9
TGTGCCAGCAGCTTAGGTGGGGGGAATCAGCCCCAGCATTTT
CASSLGGGNQPQHF
>once|TRBD1|TRBJ1-1|TRBV9
TGTGCCAGCAGCGGGGTAGTGACAGGGGGCGAGGTCGGACTTGAAGCTTTCTTT
CASSGVVTGGEVGLEAFF
>-|-|TRBJ2-7|TRBV4-1
TGCGCCAGCAGCCAAGCCAGTCACAGCTCCTACGAGCAGTACTTC
CASSQASHSSYEQYF
>-|-|TRBJ1-2|TRBV19
TGTGCCAGTAGCCCAATCGGGATTAACTATGGCTACACCTTC
CASSPIGINYGYTF
>-|-|TRBJ2-3|TRBV24-1
TGTGCCACCAGTGATTTAGGGGGAGTCACAGATACGCAGTATTTT
CATSDLGGVTDTQYF
>-|TRBD2|TRBJ2-1|TRBV14
TGTGCCAGCAGCCAACGGGACTACCAGATCAATGAGCAGTTCTTC
CASSQRDYQINEQFF
>-|-|TRBJ1-1|TRBV5-1
TGCGCCAGCAGTTACCTGACAGGTTTGAACACTGAAGCTTTCTTT
CASSYLTGLNTEAFF
>-|-|TRBJ1-6|TRBV6-5
TGTGCCAGCAGTTCCGCCCTGGGCAGGGGCAGTTCACCCCTCCACTTT
CASSSALGRGSSPLHF
>-|-|TRBJ2-1|TRBV5-1
TGCGCCAGCAGCTTCTCGGCGGACAATGAGCAGTTCTTC
CASSFSADNEQFF
>once|TRBD2|TRBJ2-3|TRBV4-2
TGTGCCAGCAGCCGGGTTAGCGGGGGGAGGACAGATACGCAGTATTTT
CASSRVSGGRTDTQYF
>once|-|TRBJ1-2|TRBV7-2
TGTGCCAGCAGCTTAAGAAGGAGAGGGTACTATGGCTACACCTTC
CASSLRRRGYYGYTF
>-|TRBD1|TRBJ2-2|TRBV5-1
TGCGCCAGCAGCTCGGCGACAGGGCCCACCGGGGAGCTGTTTTTT
CASSSATGPTGELFF
>-|-|TRBJ1-5|TRBV2
TGTGCCAGCAGTGAAGGAGGCTTAGGCAGAGTTAATCAGCCCCAGCATTTT
CASSEGGLGRVNQPQHF
>-|-|TRBJ2-2|TRBV19
TGTGCCAGTAGTGGGCTGGGGGCTTCGAACACCGGGGAGCTGTTTTTT
CASSGLGASNTGELFF
>-|-|TRBJ1-1|TRBV6-4
TGTGCCAGCAGTTGGACAGCGAACACTGAAGCTTTCTTT
CASSWTANTEAFF
>-|TRBD1|TRBJ2-1|TRBV5-1
TGCGCCAGCAGCTTTGGGACAGCCATCAATGAGCAGTTCTTC
CASSFGTAINEQFF
>-|-|TRBJ1-2|TRBV7-9
TGTGCCAGCAGCTTTGGACAACCGTCAGCTAACTATGGCTACACCTTC
CASSFGQPSANYGYTF
>few|TRBD1|TRBJ2-5|TRBV5-1
TGCGCCAGCAGCTTTCGGACAGGAGGAGAAGAGACCCAGTACTTC
CASSFRTGGEETQYF
>-|TRBD1|TRBJ1-1|TRBV5-1
TGCGCCAGCGGTCCCGGGACAGAACCGAACACTGAAGCTTTCTTT
CASGPGTEPNTEAFF
>-|-|TRBJ2-7|TRBV19
TGTGCCAGTAGCTCCCAAGGAGGACCCTACGGCGGGCAGTACTTC
CASSSQGGPYGGQYF
>-|TRBD2|TRBJ2-3|TRBV6-5
TGTGCCAGCGCTTTAGCGCGGGGGGCCACAGATACGCAGTATTTT
CASALARGATDTQYF